This entry features one T cell receptor beta chain sequence. Profiling relied on immunoSEQ multiplex PCR, and the TCRdb table lists in-frame clones only, not all of them. The sample carries 70,000 or so clones, approximately 90% recorded once. This specimen comes from a study of resident and recirculating memory T cells in vitiligo. The clonotype originates from a male donor with vitiligo. Material for sequencing was blood.

CDR3 DNA: TGTGCCAGCAGCTTCACGGGACTTTATTACAATGAGCAGTTCTTC. It codes for CASSFTGLYYNEQFF. The chain links TRBV7-2 to TRBJ2-1; D is possibly TRBD2 (6 bases). Germline V lookup: CDR1 SGHTA, CDR2 FQGNSA. This CDR3 is 15 amino acids long. Between the trimmed V and J ends, which lost 3 bases and 4 bases, there was a span of 13 bases.